The clone carrying this T cell receptor beta chain was counted once. V lost 3 bases to trimming and J lost 5 bases, with 13 bases between them. The CDR3 is 14 residues long. The germline gives CDR1 SGHAT, CDR2 FQNNGV. The sample is drawn from a study of blood T cell repertoires in COVID-19. The wider study: Samples of COVID-19 (acute and convalescent) were obtained from the United States, Italy and Spain. PBMCs, B-cell-depleted T cells, or T cells were the source of the cDNA or gDNA that made up the material.

The table came from immunoSEQ multiplex PCR; TCRdb's copy has only in-frame clones and leaves some out. The sample lists over 150,000 clones; more than 65% were seen once. Sequenced sample: peripheral blood. The clonotype was recovered from a man aged 70 or older with active or convalescent COVID-19. The chain carries TRBV11-2 and TRBJ2-5, with D perhaps matching TRBD1 (5 bases). The CDR3 is CASSFSGPGETQYF. The CDR3 DNA follows: TGTGCCAGCAGCTTTTCCGGGCCAGGGGAGACCCAGTACTTC.